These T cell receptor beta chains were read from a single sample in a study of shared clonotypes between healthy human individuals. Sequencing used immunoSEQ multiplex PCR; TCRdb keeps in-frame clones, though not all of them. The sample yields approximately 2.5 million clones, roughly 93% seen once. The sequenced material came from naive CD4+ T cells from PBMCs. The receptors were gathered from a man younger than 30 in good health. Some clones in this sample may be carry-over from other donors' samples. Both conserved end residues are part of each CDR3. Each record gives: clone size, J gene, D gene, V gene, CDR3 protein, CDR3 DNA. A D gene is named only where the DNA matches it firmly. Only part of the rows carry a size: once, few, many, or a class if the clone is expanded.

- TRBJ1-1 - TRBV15 CATSNADRNAEAFF TGTGCCACCAGCAACGCGGACAGAAATGCTGAAGCTTTCTTT
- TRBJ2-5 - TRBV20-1 CSAFSLETQYF TGCAGTGCTTTCTCCCTAGAGACCCAGTACTTC
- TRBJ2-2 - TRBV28 CASRNLKLHGDTGELFF TGTGCCAGCAGAAACCTCAAGCTGCACGGGGACACCGGGGAGCTGTTTTTT
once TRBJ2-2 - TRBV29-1 CSVARGGELFF TGCAGCGTTGCGAGGGGCGGGGAGCTGTTTTTT
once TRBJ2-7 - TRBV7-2 CASSPQEGPYEQYF TGTGCCAGCAGCCCCCAGGAAGGACCCTACGAGCAGTACTTC
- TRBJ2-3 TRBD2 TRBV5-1 CASSLGLATSTDTQYF TGCGCCAGCAGCTTGGGACTAGCTACAAGCACAGATACGCAGTATTTT
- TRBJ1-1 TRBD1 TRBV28 CASSRIYRGRTEAFF TGTGCCAGCAGTCGTATCTACAGGGGAAGGACTGAAGCTTTCTTT
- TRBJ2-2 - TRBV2 CASRVKLPGSGELFF TGTGCCAGCAGAGTTAAGTTGCCAGGGAGTGGGGAGCTGTTTTTT
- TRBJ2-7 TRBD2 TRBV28 CASSLPTGTSRKQYF TGTGCCAGCAGTTTACCGACGGGGACTAGCAGGAAGCAGTACTTC
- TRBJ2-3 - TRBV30 CAWSNSADTQYF TGTGCCTGGAGTAACAGCGCAGATACGCAGTATTTT
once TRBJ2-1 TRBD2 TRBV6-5 CLAGGEREQFF TGTCTAGCGGGAGGGGAGCGTGAGCAGTTCTTC
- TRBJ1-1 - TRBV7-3 CASSLTPPPWAEAFF TGTGCCAGCAGCTTAACCCCCCCGCCTTGGGCTGAAGCTTTCTTT
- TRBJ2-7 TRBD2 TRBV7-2 CASSRSGPITHEQYF TGTGCCAGCAGCCGTAGCGGGCCAATTACCCACGAGCAGTACTTC
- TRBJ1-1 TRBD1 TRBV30 CAWQTGVNTEAFF TGTGCCTGGCAGACAGGGGTCAACACTGAAGCTTTCTTT
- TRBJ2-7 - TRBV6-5 CASSYSPGRSSYEQYF TGTGCCAGCAGTTACTCGCCGGGGAGGAGCTCCTACGAGCAGTACTTC
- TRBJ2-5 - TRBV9 CASSRRGGEVWETQYF TGTGCCAGCAGCCGCCGCGGGGGCGAGGTTTGGGAGACCCAGTACTTC
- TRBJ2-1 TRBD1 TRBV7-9 CASSLTRTGDNEQFF TGTGCCAGCAGCTTAACAAGGACAGGGGACAATGAGCAGTTCTTC